Listed below are T cell receptor beta chains from one sample, sequenced in a study of shared clonotypes between healthy human individuals. Clones were sequenced by immunoSEQ multiplex PCR, and TCRdb holds only the in-frame ones, with some missing. The top ten hold over 1.3% of the sample, which has 950,000 to 1,300,000 clones, more than 65% seen once. Specimen: memory CD4+ T cells sorted from blood. The receptors here all came from a man between 18 and 35 years old in good health. The conserved cysteine and the conserved F or W are not part of the CDR3 here.

V gene,J gene,CDR3 protein
TRBV5-4,TRBJ2-7,ASSPGGVRAVEQY
TRBV10-1,TRBJ1-3,ASSDTGSGNTIY
TRBV5-1,TRBJ1-4,ASRRDNEKLF
TRBV28,TRBJ1-1,ASSSGRIRYAEAF
TRBV7-8,TRBJ1-4,ASSLDRAQLF
TRBV28,TRBJ1-1,ASSPRTLALSEAF
TRBV20-1,NA,SASLIYEQY
TRBV7-6,TRBJ2-1,ASSPVSGRLRDQF
TRBV5-1,TRBJ1-1,ASSLVPSEGAEAF
TRBV28,TRBJ2-2,ASKRQGNANTGELF
TRBV10-3,TRBJ1-2,ATTGTLLANYGYT
TRBV30,TRBJ1-1,AWRDRGFTEAF
TRBV11-2,TRBJ2-2,ASSPRSAGELF
TRBV9,TRBJ1-6,ASSVSGTNNSPLH
TRBV2,TRBJ1-6,ASSESGRGNSPLH
TRBV13,TRBJ2-3,ASSLWRGGPADTQY
TRBV2,TRBJ1-1,ASTLPGQGRNTEAF
TRBV10-3,TRBJ1-2,AISKGQAGGYT
TRBV20-1,TRBJ2-5,SAGGAETQY
TRBV2,TRBJ2-3,ASTPRGTDTQY
TRBV7-2,TRBJ2-1,ASSPSQGAGEQF
TRBV28,TRBJ1-5,ASRTDSSNQPQH
TRBV7-9,TRBJ2-7,ASSLDITYEQY
TRBV9,TRBJ2-3,ASSWTSGGYTDTQY
TRBV27,TRBJ2-7,ASSETPQTGLY
TRBV27,TRBJ2-3,ASSSWGSDTQY
TRBV28,TRBJ1-1,ASRQGLTEAF
TRBV14,TRBJ2-3,ASSQASVTSRLDTQY
TRBV30,TRBJ2-7,AWGLALTGSEQY
TRBV18,TRBJ2-7,ASSPLYEQY
TRBV2,TRBJ2-3,ASLPGIRVADTQY
TRBV9,TRBJ1-1,ASSGTGQKNTEAF
TRBV10-3,TRBJ2-2,AISESGRGGTGELF
TRBV15,TRBJ2-3,ATSRDRGTDTQY
TRBV11-2,TRBJ1-1,ASSRDRGEAF
TRBV19,TRBJ1-5,ASSIYGGDQPQH
TRBV30,TRBJ2-5,AWSVRGAGVRETQY
TRBV19,TRBJ1-6,ASSTGTLSPLH
TRBV6-1,TRBJ2-5,ASSDQGPKRETQY
TRBV9,TRBJ2-7,ASSVGGGLEQY
TRBV6-1,TRBJ2-7,ASIPRGGEQY
TRBV11-2,TRBJ1-1,ASSSQGSLPEAF
TRBV28,TRBJ2-4,ASSLTGENIQY
TRBV11-2,TRBJ1-2,ASSLRGQPVYGYT
TRBV4-1,TRBJ2-1,ASSQGYQQF
TRBV2,TRBJ1-1,ARSSTPDRVDTEAF
TRBV5-6,TRBJ2-1,ASSLVGGRAGDEQF
TRBV12-5,TRBJ2-2,ASGQGNTGELF
TRBV30,TRBJ2-1,AWSKGPPNEQF